The 32 T cell receptor beta chains listed next were all sequenced from one sample in a study of blood T cell repertoires in COVID-19. Assay: immunoSEQ multiplex PCR; the TCRdb copy retains only in-frame clones and omits some. In the table there are 200,000 to 250,000 clones, 88% of which are singletons. The source material was PBMCs or T cells enriched from blood (not recorded which). The origin of the receptors is a woman in her 30s who had been exposed to COVID-19.

The V call is TRBV11-2, the J call TRBJ1-1; D is ambiguous. The CDR3 has 15 residues. Germline V gives CDR1 SGHAT, CDR2 FQNNGV. The V and J ends lost 5 bases and 4 bases respectively, with 17 bases between them. Written as DNA, the CDR3 is TGTGCCAGCAGCCCGCGGCTTGGCGGCTCCACTGAAGCTTTCTTT. Translating gives CASSPRLGGSTEAFF. The entire variable domain, with the rest obtained from reference TRBV11-2 and TRBJ1-1, is as follows: EAGVAQSPRYKIIEKRQSVAFWCNPISGHATLYWYQQILGQGPKLLIQFQNNGVVDDSQLPKDRFSAERLKGVDSTLKIQPAKLEDSAVYLCASSPRLGGSTEAFFGQGTRLTVV.

The V and J genes are TRBV27 and TRBJ2-1; tentative D call: TRBD1 (5 bases). CDR1 is MNHEY and CDR2 is SMNVEV in the germline V gene (reference sequence). Trimming took 2 bases from V and 9 from J, leaving 11 bases between them. This CDR3 contains 13 residues. Written as DNA, the CDR3 is TGTGCCAGCAGTTTAGAAGCAGGGTTTGAGCAGTTCTTC. It yields the protein CASSLEAGFEQFF.

This chain connects TRBV5-1 to TRBJ2-2; D is unresolved. The CDR3 length is 17 residues. Between the trimmed V and J ends, which lost 0 bases and 0 bases, there was a span of 12 bases. Germline lookup yields CDR1 SGHRS and CDR2 YFSETQ. The CDR3 region is CASSLVGTDTNTGELFF. CDR3 DNA: TGCGCCAGCAGCTTGGTAGGAACAGACACGAACACCGGGGAGCTGTTTTTT.

The chain recombines TRBV7-9 with TRBJ2-1; 13 positions match TRBD2. V lost 6 bases to trimming and J lost 1 base; unmatched junction nucleotides: 9. This CDR3 is 18 amino acids long. The V gene's germline CDR1 is SEHNR and CDR2 FQNEAQ (reference sequence). In nucleotides, the CDR3 is TGTGCCAGCAGATCGCGACTAGCGGGAGGCCAATCCTACAATGAGCAGTTCTTC. Translation gives CASRSRLAGGQSYNEQFF.

The rearrangement uses TRBV12-3 or TRBV12-4 and TRBJ1-6; D not resolved. The CDR3 spans 13 residues. Trimming pared 3 bases from V and 9 bases from J, leaving 9 bases between. The CDR3 protein is CASSFGRGSPLHF. In DNA, the CDR3 is TGTGCCAGCAGTTTCGGGCGGGGTTCACCCCTCCACTTT.

The chain has TRBV2 and TRBJ2-3; a possible D gene is TRBD2 (5 bases). V lost 1 base and J lost 0, with 8 bases in between. Germline-derived CDR1 and CDR2 are SNHLY and FYNNEI. This CDR3 contains 15 residues. The CDR3 loop is CASSEDWTSTDTQYF. The CDR3 bases are TGTGCCAGCAGTGAAGACTGGACTAGCACAGATACGCAGTATTTT.

The chain joins TRBV9 to TRBJ2-1; the match to TRBD2 covers 11 bases. Germline V gene lookup returns CDR1 SGDLS and CDR2 YYNGEE. J gave up 8 bases and V 0 bases, and 10 bases lay outside the gene matches. The CDR3 is 17 amino acids. Here the CDR3 reads CASSVGVAGGLWDEQFF. The CDR3 nucleotides read TGTGCCAGCAGCGTAGGGGTAGCGGGAGGGCTTTGGGATGAGCAGTTCTTC.

The chain joins TRBV28 to TRBJ1-2; D not certain. The length of the CDR3 is 14 residues. V was cut by 5 bases and J by 5 bases, with 15 bases left in between. From germline, CDR1 is MDHEN and CDR2 SYDVKM. The CDR3 loop reads CASSAAGKGYGYTF. In nucleotides, the CDR3 is TGTGCCAGCAGTGCCGCGGGGAAAGGGTATGGCTACACCTTC.

This sequence joins TRBV18 and TRBJ2-4, with no clear D. The CDR3 consists of 14 residues. Germline V gene sequence: CDR1 KGHSH, CDR2 LQKENI. V lost 3 bases and J lost 1, with 7 bases in between. CDR3 nucleotides: TGTGCCAGCTCACCGGGCAGGGCCAAAAACATTCAGTACTTC. This gives the protein CASSPGRAKNIQYF.

The chain carries TRBV2 and TRBJ1-6, with unresolved D. V was trimmed by 4 bases and J by 9 bases, leaving 10 bases between them. This CDR3 is 13 amino acids long. The germline gives CDR1 SNHLY, CDR2 FYNNEI. The CDR3 sequence is CASSGARSSPLHF. The CDR3 DNA is TGTGCCAGCAGTGGTGCGAGGTCTTCACCCCTCCACTTT.

On this clone itself: One end of the junction varies from germline; a read error may be responsible. The rearrangement joins TRBV28 to TRBJ2-7; 12 bases align to TRBD2. Germline-derived CDR1 and CDR2 are MDHEN and SYDVKM. The length of the CDR3 is 12 residues. CDR3 region: CASRPGTSGFNF. The CDR3 nucleotides read TGTGCCAGCAGGCCTGGGACTAGCGGGTTCAACTTC. The whole variable domain, remainder taken from reference TRBV28 and TRBJ2-7, is DVKVTQSSRYLVKRTGEKVFLECVQDMDHENMFWYRQDPGLGLRLIYFSYDVKMKEKGDIPEGYSVSREKKERFSLILESASTNQTSMYLCASRPGTSGFNFGPGTRLTVT.

The genes are TRBV19 and TRBJ2-7; 11 positions agree with TRBD2. The CDR3 length is 14 residues. The germline CDR1 and CDR2 sequences are LNHDA and SQIVND (reference sequence). With V trimmed by 3 bases and J by 4 bases, 2 bases remained unmatched. In DNA, the CDR3 is TGTGCCAGTAGTATTAGCGGGAGGGATTACGAGCAGTACTTC. This gives the protein CASSISGRDYEQYF.

J is TRBJ2-1 and V is TRBV19; TRBD2 matches at 10 bases. The V and J ends lost 2 bases and 0 bases, in that order; junction bases with no gene match: 4. The CDR3 spans 17 residues. Germline CDR1 is LNHDA and CDR2 is SQIVND (reference sequence). In DNA form, the CDR3 reads TGTGCCAGTAGTATACTAGCGGGGGTGGGCTCCTACAATGAGCAGTTCTTC. Translated: CASSILAGVGSYNEQFF.

This chain connects TRBV19 to TRBJ1-1, with D maybe TRBD1 (5 bases). The V and J ends lost 10 bases and 4 bases respectively, with 25 bases between them. The CDR3 sequence is 16 residues long. Per germline, CDR1 LNHDA and CDR2 SQIVND (reference sequence). For the CDR3, the DNA is TGTGCCACCTCGTCGGTGGGGCGCGTATCAGCCACTGAAGCTTTCTTT. It is translated as CATSSVGRVSATEAFF.

The gene calls are TRBV19 and TRBJ2-4; D gene unclear. The V gene's germline CDR1 is LNHDA and CDR2 SQIVND (reference sequence). The V and J ends lost 4 bases and 8 bases respectively, with 9 bases between them. This CDR3 is built from 12 residues. CDR3 coding DNA: TGTGCCAGTAGTAGCCTCCAGGACATTCAGTACTTC. This sequence encodes CASSSLQDIQYF.

The chain has TRBV3-1 (or the pseudogene TRBV3-2) and TRBJ2-1; D ambiguous. There are 14 residues in the CDR3. Germline values: CDR1 LGHDT, CDR2 YNNKEL (reference sequence). Trimming left V 3 bases short and J 5 bases short, with 11 bases between. The chain's CDR3 is CASSHSSADNEQFF. CDR3 DNA sequence: TGTGCCAGCAGCCACAGCTCGGCGGACAATGAGCAGTTCTTC.

The table lists this clone with a few counts. The rearrangement uses TRBV7-9 and TRBJ2-7; D perhaps matches TRBD2 (5 bases). CDR3 length equals 15 residues. V lost 5 bases, J lost 2 bases, and 16 bases lay in between. Per germline, CDR1 SEHNR and CDR2 FQNEAQ (reference sequence). The DNA for the CDR3 is TGTGCCAGCAGCCATGCGGGCAGGCCGACCTACGAGCAGTACTTC. Translated: CASSHAGRPTYEQYF.

The V call is TRBV5-5, the J call TRBJ1-1; D gene ambiguous. The CDR3 runs to 14 residues. Deletions cut 4 bases from V and 2 bases from J, with 12 bases between. The germline V gene has CDR1 SGHKS and CDR2 YYEKEE (reference sequence). The CDR3 is CASSPLRGNTEAFF. The CDR3 DNA reads as TGTGCCAGCAGCCCGTTGCGGGGAAACACTGAAGCTTTCTTT.

The chain has TRBV9 and TRBJ2-5; 7 positions match TRBD2. This CDR3 has 15 residues. V trimming: 0 bases; J trimming: 1 base; junction bases outside the gene matches: 3. Germline CDR1 and CDR2: SGDLS and YYNGEE. In DNA, the CDR3 is TGTGCCAGCAGCGTAGTGGCTAGCGGCCAAGAGACCCAGTACTTC. Protein sequence: CASSVVASGQETQYF. Variable domain in full (rest from reference TRBV9 and TRBJ2-5): DSGVTQTPKHLITATGQRVTLRCSPRSGDLSVYWYQQSLDQGLQFLIQYYNGEERAKGNILERFSAQQFPDLHSELNLSSLELGDSALYFCASSVVASGQETQYFGPGTRLLVL.

The rearrangement links TRBV5-1 to TRBJ2-7, with D possibly being TRBD1 (6 bases). Germline lookup yields CDR1 SGHRS and CDR2 YFSETQ. The V and J ends lost 4 bases and 3 bases respectively, with 14 bases between them. The CDR3 sequence is 14 residues long. The CDR3 protein is CASSQTGIGYEQYF. The DNA for the CDR3 is TGCGCCAGCAGCCAAACAGGGATTGGCTACGAGCAGTACTTC.

The V gene is TRBV2, the J gene TRBJ1-1; D not resolved. The V end was cut by 1 base, the J end by 2 bases, with 8 bases between. This CDR3 region has 14 residues. Germline V gene data show CDR1 as SNHLY and CDR2 as FYNNEI. This CDR3 reads CASSEGRYNTEAFF. The CDR3 DNA is TGTGCCAGCAGTGAAGGCAGATATAACACTGAAGCTTTCTTT.

This rearrangement joins TRBV19 to TRBJ1-5, with D tentatively TRBD1 (6 bases). This CDR3 contains 14 residues. Looked up from germline, CDR1 is LNHDA and CDR2 is SQIVND (reference sequence). V was pared by 7 bases and J by 1 base, with 11 bases between. The chain's CDR3 is CASNPRGSNQPQHF. CDR3 in DNA: TGTGCCAGTAATCCCAGGGGAAGCAATCAGCCCCAGCATTTT.

The CDR3 sequence is CASRVLSGGTTSSYEQYF. CDR3 bases: TGTGCCAGCAGAGTCCTTAGCGGAGGGACTACCAGCTCCTACGAGCAGTACTTC. The chain uses TRBV25-1 and TRBJ2-7, with 7 bases identical to TRBD2. The CDR3 consists of 18 residues. The germline V gene has CDR1 MGHDK and CDR2 SYGVNS. Trimming at V came to 6 bases and at J to 0 bases, leaving 17 bases not matched to a gene.

The chain uses TRBV5-1 and TRBJ2-3; TRBD2 is a possible D gene (6 bases). The CDR3 sequence is 13 residues long. From germline, CDR1 is SGHRS and CDR2 YFSETQ. Trimming cost V 4 bases and J 6 bases, with 12 bases left between them. The CDR3 DNA is TGCGCCAGCAGCATCGCAGGGACTGATACGCAGTATTTT. This encodes CASSIAGTDTQYF.

The V gene is TRBV5-1, the J gene TRBJ2-2; no firm D call. Germline CDR1 and CDR2: SGHRS and YFSETQ. With 4 bases removed from V and 7 bases from J, the gap between germline ends came to 8 bases. This CDR3 is 12 amino acids long. The CDR3 protein is CASSPGNGELFF. CDR3 sequence (DNA): TGCGCCAGCAGCCCAGGCAACGGGGAGCTGTTTTTT.

The chain has TRBV10-3 and TRBJ1-6; D gene uncertain. The germline V gene encodes CDR1 ENHRY and CDR2 SYGVKD. Between the trimmed V and J ends, which lost 6 bases and 1 base, there was a span of 4 bases. This CDR3 region has 13 residues. CDR3 protein: CAISGSYNSPLHF. CDR3 DNA: TGTGCCATCAGCGGTTCCTATAATTCACCCCTCCACTTT.

V gene TRBV10-3 combines with J gene TRBJ1-6, with TRBD1 matching over 7 bases. The trim removed 0 bases at V and 7 bases at J, leaving 3 bases unmatched. Per germline, CDR1 ENHRY and CDR2 SYGVKD. This CDR3 spans 15 amino acids. CDR3 loop: CAISESDRYNSPLHF. The CDR3 region has the DNA TGTGCCATCAGTGAGTCGGACAGGTACAATTCACCCCTCCACTTT.

This clone is a singleton in its sample. The chain has TRBV5-6 and TRBJ2-2, with TRBD2 matching 15 bases. Germline V lookup: CDR1 SGHDT, CDR2 YYEEEE. After removal of 3 bases from V and 7 bases from J, the junction contained 10 bases not matched to a gene. The CDR3 contains 18 residues. The CDR3 sequence is CASSSPGLAGGPHGELFF. As DNA, the CDR3 is TGTGCCAGCAGCTCCCCAGGACTAGCGGGAGGGCCCCACGGGGAGCTGTTTTTT.

The chain carries TRBV5-4 and TRBJ2-5; D may be TRBD1 (6 bases). Germline-derived CDR1 and CDR2 are SGHNT and YYREEE (reference sequence). The length of the CDR3 is 14 residues. V lost 4 bases, J lost 0 bases, and 10 bases lay in between. Here the CDR3 reads CASSRGQNQETQYF. The CDR3 DNA is TGTGCCAGCAGCCGCGGACAGAACCAAGAGACCCAGTACTTC. Using reference TRBV5-4 and TRBJ2-5 for the parts outside the CDR3, the full variable domain is ETGVTQSPTHLIKTRGQQVTLRCSSQSGHNTVSWYQQALGQGPQFIFQYYREEENGRGNFPPRFSGLQFPNYSSELNVNALELDDSALYLCASSRGQNQETQYFGPGTRLLVL.

This clone appeared once. The V and J genes are TRBV6-5 and TRBJ1-3; D gene ambiguous. This CDR3 is built from 11 residues. Germline assignment: CDR1 MNHEY and CDR2 SVGAGI. V dropped 8 bases and J dropped 7 bases, with 9 bases sitting between them. The CDR3 DNA follows: TGTGCCAGCCCTGGGCCCAACACCATATATTTT. Residues: CASPGPNTIYF.

This chain joins TRBV3-1 (or the pseudogene TRBV3-2) and TRBJ2-1; 8 nucleotides match TRBD2. The V gene's germline CDR1 is LGHDT and CDR2 YNNKEL (reference sequence). Trimming took 1 base from V and 0 from J; bases not matched to a gene: 5. This CDR3 spans 17 amino acids. The CDR3 protein is CASSQANLAGSYNEQFF. The DNA of the CDR3 is TGTGCCAGCAGCCAAGCGAATCTAGCGGGCTCCTACAATGAGCAGTTCTTC.

The chain is built from TRBV18 and TRBJ1-2; D is uncertain. This CDR3 has 14 residues. Between the trimmed V and J ends, which lost 6 bases and 2 bases, there was a span of 13 bases. Germline CDR1 and CDR2: KGHSH and LQKENI. The CDR3 sequence is CASSQGRENYGYTF. CDR3 bases: TGTGCCAGCTCGCAAGGCCGGGAAAACTATGGCTACACCTTC.